What follows describes a single T cell receptor beta chain. Sequenced by immunoSEQ multiplex PCR; TCRdb stores in-frame clones only, minus some. The repertoire includes 85,000 to 90,000 clones, under 95% of them detected once, and about 1.8% sits in the top ten. This sample is part of a study of T cell changes during pregnancy in multiple sclerosis. V gave up 2 bases and J gave up 4 bases; unmatched junction bases: 4. The CDR3 runs 14 residues. CDR1 and CDR2 from the germline V gene are SGHNT and YYREEE (reference sequence). Specimen: peripheral blood, collected in the first trimester of pregnancy. V gene TRBV5-4 combines with J gene TRBJ2-5; 8 bases agree with TRBD2. The source of this sequence is a female donor in good health, enrolled as a control in a pregnancy study. The CDR3: CASSFPGGTETQYF. For the CDR3, the DNA is TGTGCCAGCAGCTTCCCGGGAGGGACAGAGACCCAGTACTTC.